The 18 T cell receptor beta chains presented below share a single source sample, sequenced in a study of blood T cell repertoires in COVID-19. The data were produced by immunoSEQ multiplex PCR, yet TCRdb's version contains in-frame clones alone and is incomplete. This table holds about 230,000 clones, roughly 83% found once. Sequencing used peripheral blood. The origin of the receptors is a woman aged 45-65 years with acute or convalescent COVID-19.

The chain uses TRBV6-5 and TRBJ2-7; D gene ambiguous. V lost 5 bases and J 0 bases, leaving 11 bases between the germline ends. Germline V gene sequence: CDR1 MNHEY, CDR2 SVGAGI. The CDR3 runs 14 residues. The CDR3: CASSPDWSSYEQYF. The CDR3 DNA reads as TGTGCCAGCAGTCCCGACTGGAGCTCCTACGAGCAGTACTTC.

The chain couples TRBV15 to TRBJ2-2; TRBD1 aligns across 7 bases. Trimming cost V 5 bases and J 0 bases; bases outside gene matches: 0. Germline-derived CDR1 and CDR2 are LNHNV and YYDKDF (reference sequence). This CDR3 has 14 amino acids. CDR3 amino acids: CATSGTANTGELFF. The CDR3 nucleotides are TGTGCCACCAGCGGGACAGCGAACACCGGGGAGCTGTTTTTT.

This clone has just one count. The chain couples TRBV3-1 (or the pseudogene TRBV3-2) to TRBJ2-6; a possible D gene is TRBD2 (6 bases). Deletions cut 8 bases from V and 0 bases from J, with 14 bases between. Germline CDR1 and CDR2: LGHDT and YNNKEL (reference sequence). The CDR3 totals 16 residues. Here the CDR3 reads CASGIGGGSGANVLTF. CDR3 coding DNA: TGTGCCAGCGGAATCGGGGGTGGCTCTGGGGCCAACGTCCTGACTTTC.

The chain has TRBV6-5 and TRBJ1-1, with D unclear. This CDR3 contains 14 residues. Germline CDR1 is MNHEY and CDR2 is SVGAGI. Trimming removed 6 bases from V and 6 bases from J, with 17 bases in between. This CDR3 reads CASRPEASISEAFF. CDR3 DNA sequence: TGTGCCAGCAGGCCGGAGGCCTCAATCTCTGAAGCTTTCTTT.

V and J are TRBV24-1 and TRBJ2-3, with D unresolved. The V and J ends lost 5 bases and 4 bases respectively, with 3 bases between them. CDR1 KGHDR and CDR2 SFDVKD come from the germline V gene. CDR3 size: 11 residues. The CDR3 spells CATSVADTQYF. The CDR3 bases are TGTGCCACCAGTGTCGCAGATACGCAGTATTTT.

The chain links TRBV28 to TRBJ1-5, with no clear D. Trimming shortened V by 5 bases and J by 0 bases, and 8 bases separated the two germline ends. Germline CDR1 reads MDHEN; CDR2 reads SYDVKM. CDR3 length equals 14 residues. The CDR3 loop reads CASSAGHSNQPQHF. CDR3 nucleotides: TGTGCCAGCAGTGCTGGGCATAGCAATCAGCCCCAGCATTTT.

V and J are TRBV24-1 and TRBJ1-2; 8 bases fit TRBD1. V lost 10 bases, J lost 1 base, and 7 bases stayed unmatched. Germline CDR1 and CDR2: KGHDR and SFDVKD. There are 14 residues in the CDR3. The CDR3 nucleotides read TGTGCCACGAGATACAGGGGGGGTAACTATGGCTACACCTTC. Protein sequence: CATRYRGGNYGYTF.

This sequence joins TRBV6-5 and TRBJ2-3; 10 positions match TRBD2. The CDR3 runs 15 residues. CDR1 is MNHEY, CDR2 SVGAGI, per germline. The junction had 7 bases not matched to a gene; V was cut back by 4 bases and J by 6 bases. The CDR3 region is CASSWGLAGDDTQYF. CDR3 DNA: TGTGCCAGCAGTTGGGGGCTAGCGGGAGATGATACGCAGTATTTT.

This clone was detected once. This chain joins TRBV5-8 and TRBJ2-7; tentative D call: TRBD2 (5 bases). Germline V lookup: CDR1 SGHTS, CDR2 YDEGEE. The CDR3 has 14 amino acids. V lost 3 bases and J 3 bases, leaving 13 bases between the germline ends. Here the CDR3 reads CASSSGIQDYEQYF. CDR3 coding DNA: TGTGCCAGCAGCTCGGGAATTCAGGACTACGAGCAGTACTTC.

Written as DNA, the CDR3 is TGTGCCAGCAGTACTCGGAATTCACCCCTCCACTTT. Its translation: CASSTRNSPLHF. V and J are TRBV28 and TRBJ1-6; D unclear. This CDR3 is built from 12 residues. With 5 bases removed from V and 7 bases from J, the gap between germline ends came to 6 bases. The V gene's germline CDR1 is MDHEN and CDR2 SYDVKM.

This chain connects TRBV19 to TRBJ2-4; possible D gene TRBD2, 6 bases. The V gene's germline CDR1 is LNHDA and CDR2 SQIVND (reference sequence). V was pared by 4 bases and J by 6 bases, with 10 bases between. The CDR3 length is 13 residues. CDR3 amino acids: CASSNPGVNIQYF. The CDR3, as DNA: TGTGCCAGTAGTAATCCGGGGGTAAACATTCAGTACTTC.

The rearrangement joins TRBV6-5 to TRBJ2-7; 7 bases are shared with TRBD1. The germline gives CDR1 MNHEY, CDR2 SVGAGI. V trimming: 11 bases; J trimming: 0 bases; junction bases outside the gene matches: 13. The CDR3 length is 15 residues. The DNA for the CDR3 is TGTGCCTCCCGTAGAGACAGGGAACCCTCCTACGAGCAGTACTTC. Translated, it gives CASRRDREPSYEQYF.

This clone appeared a single time. The V and J genes are TRBV29-1 and TRBJ1-1; D ambiguous. V was pared by 6 bases and J by 1 base, with 15 bases between. The CDR3 runs 14 residues. Per germline, CDR1 SQVTM and CDR2 ANQGSEA. CDR3 region: CSVAGLSPNTEAFF. The CDR3 nucleotides read TGCAGCGTAGCGGGGTTATCCCCGAACACTGAAGCTTTCTTT.

The chain links TRBV19 to TRBJ1-4; D is undetermined. CDR1 and CDR2 (germline): LNHDA, SQIVND (reference sequence). This CDR3 comprises 13 residues. Between the trimmed V and J ends, which lost 0 bases and 8 bases, there was a span of 7 bases. CDR3 amino acids: CASSIDREEKLFF. DNA of the CDR3: TGTGCCAGTAGTATAGATCGGGAGGAAAAACTGTTTTTT.

The chain has TRBV6-2 or TRBV6-3 and TRBJ2-3; 9 bases fit TRBD2. The CDR3 has 15 amino acids. Germline V CDR1 and CDR2: MNHEY, SVGEGT. V shed 6 bases and J 6 bases; nucleotides not matched to a gene: 10. In DNA form, the CDR3 reads TGTGCCAGCAGCCGCCAAGCGGGAGGTTTCGATACGCAGTATTTT. Translation gives CASSRQAGGFDTQYF.

The chain has TRBV6-2 or TRBV6-3 and TRBJ1-6; 7 bases are shared with TRBD1. The ends lost 6 bases at V and 2 bases at J; junction bases unmatched: 13. Germline-derived CDR1 and CDR2 are MNHEY and SVGEGT. The CDR3 spans 18 residues. CDR3 DNA: TGTGCCAGCAGCCCTACCGACAGGGCGGAGACCTATAATTCACCCCTCCACTTT. Translating it yields CASSPTDRAETYNSPLHF.

The V call is TRBV4-2, the J call TRBJ1-1; 12 nucleotides line up with TRBD1. J was trimmed by 5 bases and V by 0 bases; bases with no gene match: 4. The CDR3 is 16 amino acids. Germline values: CDR1 LGHNA, CDR2 YNFKEQ. This chain's CDR3 is CASSQDGTGGRTEAFF. The CDR3 DNA is TGTGCCAGCAGCCAAGATGGGACAGGGGGCCGGACTGAAGCTTTCTTT.

V usage is TRBV23-1 and J usage is TRBJ2-3, with D perhaps matching TRBD2 (6 bases). TRBV23-1 is identified as an open reading frame with a role that is uncertain. The ends were cut back, 7 bases at V and 8 bases at J, with 19 bases in the middle. CDR3 length: 14 amino acids. The CDR3 nucleotides read TGCGCCAGCATGGGGCGGGATAAATGGGGTACGCAGTATTTT. It is translated as CASMGRDKWGTQYF.